This T cell receptor (beta chain) was sequenced for a study of cytomegalovirus exposure and HLA in healthy donors. Across the study: Early released data had 65 million to 100 million unique TCRs, all coming from HLA-typed donors.

Study observations and caveats: For cytomegalovirus status, the classifier reportedly gave diagnoses with high specificity and sensitivity.

This clone has only one observation. What it binds is unknown. Deletions cut 7 bases from V and 4 bases from J, with 10 bases between. Germline V gene lookup returns CDR1 SNHLY and CDR2 FYNNEI. There are 12 residues in the CDR3. A multiplex PCR was run with 60 Vbeta primers and 13 Jbeta primers. Method: immunoSEQ multiplex PCR; TCRdb's copy keeps in-frame clones and lacks some. The table has a few hundred thousand clones, around 81% seen once. The sample was PBMCs. The V gene is TRBV2, the J gene TRBJ1-1, with TRBD1 as a possible D gene (6 bases). This TCR was sampled from an older woman in good health and CMV-seropositive. The CDR3 sequence is CASMSQGTEAFF. In DNA form, the CDR3 reads TGTGCCAGCATGTCACAGGGCACTGAAGCTTTCTTT.